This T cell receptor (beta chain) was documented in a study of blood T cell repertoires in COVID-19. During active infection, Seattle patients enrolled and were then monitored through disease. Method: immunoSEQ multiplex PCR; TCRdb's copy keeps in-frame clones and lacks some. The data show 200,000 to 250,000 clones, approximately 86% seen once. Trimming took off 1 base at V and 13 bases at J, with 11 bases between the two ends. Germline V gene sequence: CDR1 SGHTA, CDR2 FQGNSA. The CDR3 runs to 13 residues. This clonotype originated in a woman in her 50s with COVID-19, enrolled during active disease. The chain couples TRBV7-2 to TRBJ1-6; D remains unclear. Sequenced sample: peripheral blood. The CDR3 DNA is TGTGCCAGCAGCTTAGGAGCGGTAGCTCCCCTCCACTTT. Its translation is CASSLGAVAPLHF.